This T cell receptor (beta chain) derives from a study of blood T cell repertoires in COVID-19. For the study at large: T cells, B-cell-depleted T cells, or PBMCs supplied cDNA or gDNA.

This clone has only one observation. Trimming removed 5 bases at V and 4 bases at J, with 15 bases between. CDR3 length equals 15 residues. From germline, CDR1 is ENHRY and CDR2 SYGVKD. Authors' methods: Amplifying reference gene primers gave estimates of nucleated cell counts. Method: immunoSEQ multiplex PCR; TCRdb's copy keeps in-frame clones and lacks some. D and trimming come from the DNA, and the V and J calls and clone size come from that table. The sample lists roughly 70,000 clones; about 91% were seen once. The sequence derives from a human donor with active COVID-19. The donor label of this sample is uncertain. Sequencing was done on a sample of peripheral blood. This chain uses TRBV10-3 with TRBJ1-3, with unresolved D. The CDR3 region has the DNA TGTGCCATCAGTCGCGACTATGAGTTCGGAAACACCATATATTTT. Translating gives CAISRDYEFGNTIYF.